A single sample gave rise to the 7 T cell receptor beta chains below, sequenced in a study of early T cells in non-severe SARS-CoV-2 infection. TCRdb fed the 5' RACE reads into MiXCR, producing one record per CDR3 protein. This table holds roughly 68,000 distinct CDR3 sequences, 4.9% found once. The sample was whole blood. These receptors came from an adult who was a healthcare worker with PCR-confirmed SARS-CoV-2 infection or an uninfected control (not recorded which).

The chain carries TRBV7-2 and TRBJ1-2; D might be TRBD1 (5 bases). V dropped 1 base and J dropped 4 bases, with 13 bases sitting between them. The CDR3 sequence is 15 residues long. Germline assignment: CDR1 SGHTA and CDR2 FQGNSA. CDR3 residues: CASSLEGIYSYGYTF. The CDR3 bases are TGTGCCAGCAGCTTAGAGGGGATATATTCCTATGGCTACACCTTC.

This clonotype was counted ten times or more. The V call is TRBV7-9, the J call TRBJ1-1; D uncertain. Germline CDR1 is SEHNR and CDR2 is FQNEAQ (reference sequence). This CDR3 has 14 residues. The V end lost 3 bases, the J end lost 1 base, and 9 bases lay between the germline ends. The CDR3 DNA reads TGTGCCAGCAGCTTGGTGCTGCCGAACACTGAAGCTTTCTTT. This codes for CASSLVLPNTEAFF.

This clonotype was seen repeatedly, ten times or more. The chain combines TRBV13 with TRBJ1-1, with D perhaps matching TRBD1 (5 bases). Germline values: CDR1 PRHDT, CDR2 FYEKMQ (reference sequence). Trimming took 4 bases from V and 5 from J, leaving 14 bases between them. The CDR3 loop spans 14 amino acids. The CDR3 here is CASSSGPGGTEAFF. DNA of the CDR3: TGTGCCAGCAGCTCGGGACCGGGGGGAACTGAAGCTTTCTTT.

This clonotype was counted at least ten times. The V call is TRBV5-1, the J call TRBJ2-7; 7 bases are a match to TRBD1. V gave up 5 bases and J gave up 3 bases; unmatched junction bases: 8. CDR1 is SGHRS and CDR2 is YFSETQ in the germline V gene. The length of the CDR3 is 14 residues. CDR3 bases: TGCGCCAGCAGGGCCGGGACAGCCGGCTACGAGCAGTACTTC. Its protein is CASRAGTAGYEQYF.

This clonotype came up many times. CDR3: CASGYLAGVDPWQGETQYF. As DNA, the CDR3 is TGTGCTAGTGGTTACCTAGCGGGAGTCGACCCATGGCAAGGGGAGACCCAGTACTTC. This sequence joins TRBV12-5 and TRBJ2-5; 10 bases fit TRBD2. The germline gives CDR1 LGHNT, CDR2 FRNRAP. V trimming: 4 bases; J trimming: 5 bases; junction bases outside the gene matches: 19. The CDR3 spans 19 residues. Full variable domain (missing parts from reference TRBV12-5 and TRBJ2-5): DARVTQTPRHKVTEMGQEVTMRCQPILGHNTVFWYRQTMMQGLELLAYFRNRAPLDDSGMPKDRFSAEMPDATLATLKIQPSEPRDSAVYFCASGYLAGVDPWQGETQYFGPGTRLLVL.

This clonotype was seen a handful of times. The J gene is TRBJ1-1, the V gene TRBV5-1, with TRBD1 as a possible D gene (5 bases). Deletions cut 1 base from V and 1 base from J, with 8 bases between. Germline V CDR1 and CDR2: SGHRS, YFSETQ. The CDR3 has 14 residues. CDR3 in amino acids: CASSLWGTNTEAFF. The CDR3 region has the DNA TGCGCCAGCAGCTTGTGGGGGACGAACACTGAAGCTTTCTTT. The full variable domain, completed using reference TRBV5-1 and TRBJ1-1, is KAGVTQTPRYLIKTRGQQVTLSCSPISGHRSVSWYQQTPGQGLQFLFEYFSETQRNKGNFPGRFSGRQFSNSRSEMNVSTLELGDSALYLCASSLWGTNTEAFFGQGTRLTVV.

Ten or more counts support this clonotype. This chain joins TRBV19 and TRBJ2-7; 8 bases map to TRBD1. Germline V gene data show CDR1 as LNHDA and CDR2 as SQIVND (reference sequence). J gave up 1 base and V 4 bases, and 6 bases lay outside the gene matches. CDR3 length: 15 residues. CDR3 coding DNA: TGTGCCAGTAGTACTCGGACAGGGAGATCCTACGAGCAGTACTTC. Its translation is CASSTRTGRSYEQYF.